Listed below are T cell receptor beta chains from one sample, sequenced in a study of beta chain features in type 1 diabetes. Method: immunoSEQ multiplex PCR; TCRdb's copy keeps in-frame clones and lacks some. This table has approximately 41,000 clones, 66% appearing once. Input material: Tregs from blood. The source is a man aged 25-45 years with type 1 diabetes. Some clones in this sample may be carry-over from other donors' samples. Each CDR3 is given with its conserved first and last residue. Clone size is stated in some rows and not others, as once, few, many or a class when expanded.

>TRBV29-1|NA
CSSQGGRVEGTEAFF
>TRBV2|NA
CASSEDSIQGSRETQYF
>TRBV28|NA
CASSLTGLYGYTF
>TRBV5-1|NA
CASSSSTSGDTGELFF
>TRBV7-8|NA
CASSLMGRQGRGYTF
>TRBV29-1|few
CSVTGQDHEQYF
>TRBV2|once
CASSEQGTDEQFF
>TRBV7-3|NA
CASSRGGTDSHVLTF
>TRBV2|NA
CASSLLTTSYGYTF
>TRBV28|NA
CASRSRDRGQGYGYTF
>TRBV10-3|NA
CAISNTGITDTQYF
>TRBV10-3|few
CAIRSPPSGANVLTF
>TRBV19|few
CASSIDLGTGGNQPQHF
>TRBV5-1|NA
CASSPGLAGGRLSSYEQYF
>TRBV5-5|NA
CASSLVPITGGKTYGYTF
>TRBV5-6|NA
CASSFTGYEQYF
>TRBV7-2|few
CASSLRDYYTGELFF
>TRBV27|NA
CASSSDRNRAYGYTF
>TRBV10-3|NA
CAISESPGYQPQHF
>TRBV19|few
CASSIYERNQPQHF
>TRBV30|NA
CAWAGTRVATQYF
>TRBV5-1|NA
CASRAGFYEQYF